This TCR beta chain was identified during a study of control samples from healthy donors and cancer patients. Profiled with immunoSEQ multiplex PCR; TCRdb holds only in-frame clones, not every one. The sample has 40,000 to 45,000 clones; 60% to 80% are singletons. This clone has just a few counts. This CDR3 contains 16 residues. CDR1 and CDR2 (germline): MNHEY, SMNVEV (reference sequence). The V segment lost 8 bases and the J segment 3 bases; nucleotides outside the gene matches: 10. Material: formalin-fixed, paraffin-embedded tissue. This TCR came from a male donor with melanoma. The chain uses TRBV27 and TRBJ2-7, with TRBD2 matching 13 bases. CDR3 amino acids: CASRLAGGPGGYEQYF. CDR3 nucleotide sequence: TGTGCCAGCCGACTAGCGGGAGGTCCTGGGGGCTACGAGCAGTACTTC.